Reported below is one T cell receptor beta chain. Its antigen is not known. This specimen belongs to a study of regulatory T cells in long-lasting Graves disease. The TCR library was prepared using RNA isolated from PBMCs. Whole-study results and caveats: Persistent disease exhibited a predilection for TRBV28, TRBJ1-2 and TRBJ2-5. Relative to new patients (around 1,000), persistent patients exhibited greater sharing of public clonotypes (about 2,700).

TCRdb independently ran MiXCR on the reads; one entry per CDR3 protein. Of approximately 680 distinct CDR3 sequences listed, approximately 90% are singletons. CDR1 and CDR2 (germline): SNHLY, FYNNEI. CDR3 length: 11 residues. V was pared by 7 bases and J by 0 bases, with 2 bases between. The sequences come from peripheral blood mononuclear cells (PBMCs), collected with antithyroid drug treatment, in newly diagnosed or persistent Graves disease (not recorded which). The V and J genes are TRBV2 and TRBJ2-3, with unresolved D. This sequence originates from a young woman with Graves disease. This chain's CDR3 is CASTSTDTQYF. DNA of the CDR3: TGTGCCAGCACTAGCACAGATACGCAGTATTTT.